This T cell receptor (beta chain) originates from a study of CXCR3-negative and CXCR3-positive naive CD8 T cells (dated by TCRdb to between 2019 and 2020). For the study in its entirety: In total, about 135 million TRB reads were obtained, or roughly 1.5 +/- 0.3 million reads per library. Data from 11 donors, pooled across two independent experiments, went into the diversity and physicochemical repertoire analyses. Naive subsets from about five donors and memory cells from 3 donors were included in the TRBV-TRBJ cluster analysis.

For each CD8+ T cell subset, flow sorting was done in triplicate, and about 300,000 cells per subset went directly into RLT lysis buffer. To exclude memory contaminants, naive CD8+ T cells were stringently defined as CD45RO-CCR7+CD27+CD95-. Peripheral blood mononuclear cells were isolated from buffy coats by standard density gradient centrifugation. A FACSAria III was used to flow-sort naive CD8+ T cells into CXCR3-negative and CXCR3-positive populations. An RNeasy Mini Kit was used to extract total RNA from the sorted cells. Reads for this sample came from a NextSeq 550. The Human TCR Profiling Kit (MiLaboratory) was used to prepare UMI-labeled 5' RACE TRB cDNA libraries. The full amount of extracted RNA was used for cDNA synthesis, and the full amount of resulting cDNA was used for PCR amplification. The libraries were made side by side, with each library going through the same number of PCR cycles. As for how the authors treated the data: With a minimum of two reads required per UMI, MIGEC and MiXCR pulled out about 49,000 +/- 11,000 unique UMI-labeled TRB cDNA molecules from each library. On average, each library contained approximately 40,000 +/- 10,000 functional in-frame TRB CDR3 nucleotide clonotypes without stop codons. Diversity metrics, including normalized Shannon-Wiener and Chao1, were computed in VDJtools after downsampling to 5000 UMI-labeled TRB molecules per sample. VDJtools computed clonotype-size-weighted physicochemical properties of the central five CDR3 residues: interaction energy, strength, volume and Kidera factor 4. TCRdb reprocessed the reads and provides one entry for every CDR3 protein sequence; no DNA is given. The V and J calls and clone size are TCRdb's, not the authors'. The table for this sample records around 150,000 distinct CDR3 sequences. The ten largest clonotypes hold 0.41% of the sample.

Broad study findings and their caveats: Freshly isolated PBMCs were used for most assays because CXCR3 expression went down partially after cryopreservation. Because surface CD5, which is linked to self-reactivity in mice, was comparable between the naive subsets, TCR interaction strength was also inferred from the physicochemical properties of TRB CDR3s. Within the same donor, TRBV-TRBJ usage looked similar between naive CXCR3-negative and CXCR3-positive cells, but memory cells had distinct patterns. Comparably high repertoire diversity was found in both naive subsets, whereas much lower repertoire diversity was found in memory CD8+ T cells. TRB CDR3s from CXCR3-positive naive cells showed higher hydrophobicity (lower Kidera factor 4), lower energy, and higher strength and volume indices than CXCR3-negative naive cells.

Including cysteine and phenylalanine, the CDR3 has 12 amino acids. Only the protein is available. Worth noting for this clonotype: Its antigen target is currently unknown.

Recombination connected TRBV12-3 or TRBV12-4 to TRBJ2-7; TCRdb lists TRBD2, though no DNA is available to test this call. The receptor was derived from a human donor in good health. Some clones in this sample may be carry-over from other donors' samples. Sequencing was carried out using naive CXCR3+ CD8+ T cells from blood. The sample's cell subset or site label, decoded: CD45RO-CCR7+CD27+CD95- naive CD8+ T cells expressing CXCR3 (TNR3+). The CDR3 protein is CASTGGVYEQYF.